The following is a T cell receptor (beta chain) sequence with its context. The source of the sample is a study of blood T cell repertoires in COVID-19. On the study more broadly: In each case, the material was cDNA or gDNA derived from T cells, B-cell-depleted T cells, or PBMCs.

J lost 0 bases, V lost 4 bases, and 3 bases had no gene match. Germline V gene lookup returns CDR1 SGHRS and CDR2 YFSETQ. CDR3 length equals 14 residues. Original processing methods: It was from reference gene primer amplification that nucleated cell counts were estimated. Assay: immunoSEQ multiplex PCR; the TCRdb copy retains only in-frame clones and omits some. That table is the source of V, J and clone size, and D and trimming were worked out from the DNA. There are fewer than 350,000 clones in the sample; around 87% occur only once, and about 8% lies in the top ten. The sequencing input was peripheral blood. The V gene is TRBV5-1, the J gene TRBJ2-7, with 8 positions matching TRBD2. This TCR was sampled from a woman in her forties or fifties who had recovered from COVID-19. CDR3 nucleotides: TGCGCCAGCAGCCCCCGGGGGGGCTCCTACGAGCAGTACTTC. Its translation: CASSPRGGSYEQYF.